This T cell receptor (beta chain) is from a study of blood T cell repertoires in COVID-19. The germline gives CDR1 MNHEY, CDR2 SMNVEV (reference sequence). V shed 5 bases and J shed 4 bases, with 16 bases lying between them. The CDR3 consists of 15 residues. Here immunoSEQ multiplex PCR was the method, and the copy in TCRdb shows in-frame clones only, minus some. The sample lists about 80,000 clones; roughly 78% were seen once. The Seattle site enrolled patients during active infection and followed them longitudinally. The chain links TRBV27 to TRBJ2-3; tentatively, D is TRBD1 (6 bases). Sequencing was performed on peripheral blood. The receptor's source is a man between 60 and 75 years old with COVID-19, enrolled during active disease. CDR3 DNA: TGTGCCAGCAGTCCTGGGGGCCCCACGCCAGATACGCAGTATTTT. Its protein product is CASSPGGPTPDTQYF.